The present T cell receptor beta chain was sequenced within a study of neurological immune-mediated disorders (dated by TCRdb to 2018 to 2020). For the wider study: Of the roughly 35 multiple sclerosis patients, some 31 had relapsing-remitting MS and 3 had secondary progressive MS. Peripheral blood TCR-beta repertoires from HTLV-I-associated myelopathy (HAM/TSP) patients, multiple sclerosis patients and healthy controls were compared by UMI-based sequencing. Alongside PBMC samples, the set of 80 to 130 TCR-beta libraries contained longitudinal samples, technical triplicates, and paired CD4+ and CD8+ T-cell subsets that had been sorted. The cohort was made up of approximately 65 subjects, consisting of 15 or so HAM/TSP patients, about 34 multiple sclerosis patients and about 20 healthy controls. The investigation overall reported the following: No association of the MS cluster with clinical or MRI features was observed, and the need for larger cohorts was stated by the authors. Repertoires from 18 of 34 MS patients were grouped by phylogenetic analysis into a cluster of related CDR3 sequences, suggesting a possible repertoire-level signature. Across subjects, expanded clones never shared an identical CDR3 amino acid sequence, which suggests that the TCR-beta repertoires in every group were private. TCR clonal expansion was highest in HAM/TSP patients and lowest in MS patients, with MS patients falling below even healthy controls.

cDNA was synthesized by template-switch 5'RACE using a primer with a 10-nucleotide random unique molecular identifier that tagged each TCR transcript. Every sequencing run yielded over 200 million TCR-beta sequences covering 15-18 subjects. The RNeasy kit was used for extraction of total RNA. The KAPA Real-time Library Amplification kit was used to amplify TCR-beta VDJ regions with primers for the TCR constant region and the 5'RACE anchor. A first PCR added sample indexes and Illumina adaptors, after which a second PCR increased the library yield. After Ampure bead purification, the TCR product of roughly 650 bp was size-selected on a 2% E-gel SizeSelection system. Before pooling, libraries had their quality checked on a Bioanalyzer, their concentration measured with Qubit, and their quantity determined with the Kapa Library Quantification kit. An Illumina HiSeq 2500 sequenced the libraries paired-end 2 x 150 bp. To increase sequence diversity, about 25-31% phiX was spiked into each library pool. In the source study's methods: The UMI-based MiGEC pipeline processed quality-filtered reads and removed over 85% of raw TCR sequences during error correction. VDJ genes were aligned to IMGT germline references, and clonotypes were defined by unique CDR3 amino acid sequence plus V-J genes. Clonal expansion, Shannon diversity and CDR3 relatedness were evaluated with VDJtools (CalcPairwiseDistances, ClusterSamples), while phylogenetic trees were built in CLCbio workbench. A clone was classed as expanded if it had 8 or more unique UMIs, a cutoff based on coefficient-of-variation modelling across technical triplicates. TCRdb handled the public reads itself, with Q25 trimming in fastp and clone calling in MiXCR, and kept productive beta chains. Rows with one shared CDR3 protein collapse into an entry with the most common genes and DNA. TCRdb's processing, not the authors', yielded these V and J calls. This sample is represented by 110,000 or so distinct CDR3 sequences; 3.2% of them were singletons. The ten largest clones capture about 1.2% of the sample.

For the unsorted PBMC libraries, 2 million PBMCs were stored in RNAlater at -80 degrees C until RNA extraction and were used to generate the libraries. Multiple sclerosis patients were enrolled in a US clinical protocol evaluating disease progression by magnetic resonance imaging. PBMCs were separated from peripheral blood using Ficoll-Hypaque density gradient centrifugation and then cryopreserved in liquid nitrogen. For CDR1 and CDR2, the germline V gene lists SQVTM and ANQGSEA. V loses 3 bases at its end and J loses 3 bases; junction bases beyond the gene matches: 2. The CDR3 starts with the cysteine, ends with the phenylalanine, and has 13 residues. Of all the DNA, just the CDR3 is kept, 39 bases in frame from base 1. This clonotype appeared many times. This clone's antigen is unknown. Base qualities are not at hand, and no much larger clone is one base apart.

This chain joins TRBV29-1 to TRBJ1-2; a stretch of 9 junction bases matches TRBD1. The receptor was derived from a woman aged 25 to 45 with multiple sclerosis. The specimen sequenced was PBMCs. The CDR3 protein: CSVERDRDYGYTF. In nucleotide form, the sequence is TGCAGCGTTGAGAGGGACAGGGACTATGGCTACACCTTC.